The clone carrying this T cell receptor beta chain was seen at least ten times. The CDR3 runs to 14 residues. Germline V CDR1 and CDR2: SGHDT, YYEEEE. Trimming took 2 bases from V and 3 from J; bases not matched to a gene: 3. A multiplex PCR was run with 60 Vbeta primers and 13 Jbeta primers. Produced via immunoSEQ multiplex PCR; TCRdb's table is partial and in-frame only. The table lists 75,000 to 95,000 clones, around three fifths of them singletons, with about 22% in the top ten. These data come from a study of cytomegalovirus exposure and HLA in healthy donors. The material sequenced was PBMCs. This clonotype was sampled from a woman aged 50 to 65 in good health and CMV-seropositive. The chain uses TRBV5-6 and TRBJ2-7, with 9 positions matching TRBD1. CDR3 DNA: TGTGCCAGCAGCTTTGGGACAGGGATCTACGAGCAGTACTTC. It specifies CASSFGTGIYEQYF.